What follows describes a single T cell receptor beta chain. The antigen remains unidentified. The data were taken from a study of CD8+ T cells in alopecia areata. Across the study: The protocol delivered tofacitinib for 6 to 18 months, then withdrew it for 6 months. The study's findings and limits: Compared with normal scalp, lesional scalp had higher clonality and more expanded CD8+ clones. Possibly as an HLA-related effect, TCR sharing across patients appeared less clear than in mice.

cDNA prepared by RNA extraction and subsequent reverse transcription served as the template for sequencing. Repertoires were generated with immunoSEQ multiplex PCR, while TCRdb's copy carries only in-frame clones and drops some. The table has 150,000 or so clones, 40% to 50% seen once; the top ten hold about 6.8%. CDR1 and CDR2 (germline): MNHEY, SMNVEV (reference sequence). The germline V and J ends were trimmed by 5 bases and 1 base, with 11 bases remaining between them. This CDR3 region has 14 residues. This chain uses TRBV27 with TRBJ1-1; no definite D call. This clonotype was sampled from a human donor with alopecia areata. Material for sequencing was CD4+ T cells sorted from blood. In nucleotides, the CDR3 is TGTGCCAGCAGTCAAGGCTTTCCGAACACTGAAGCTTTCTTT. Translating gives CASSQGFPNTEAFF.